This T cell receptor (beta chain) was identified during a study of a mutant IDH1 vaccine in newly diagnosed glioma. Study summary: With temozolomide cycles, or 4-6 weeks after radiotherapy alone, vaccination was started. Visits designated V12 and V13 were conducted at weeks 35 and 47, respectively.

About this clone itself: Its antigen is undetermined.

Time point here: week 47, end of study. Doses comprised 300 ug of mutant IDH1 20-mer peptide each, plus topical imiquimod. Patients underwent eight vaccinations, which took place in weeks 1, 3, 5, 7, 11, 15, 19 and 23. The CDR3 covers 16 residues. Germline assignment: CDR1 SGDLS and CDR2 YYNGEE. With 3 bases removed from V and 3 bases from J, the gap between germline ends came to 18 bases. Assay used: immunoSEQ multiplex PCR; TCRdb lists only in-frame clones, some missing. The data show roughly 31,000 clones, with approximately 83% seen just once and about 30% held by the top ten. The V gene is TRBV9, the J gene TRBJ1-2; a possible D gene is TRBD1 (5 bases). The clonotype was recovered from a man aged 25 to 40 with glioma. This specimen was PBMCs, taken from a glioma patient whose treatment included an IDH1 peptide vaccine. This CDR3 is CASSARARGRDYGYTF. In DNA, the CDR3 is TGTGCCAGCAGCGCCCGAGCTAGGGGCAGGGACTATGGCTACACCTTC.